This T cell receptor (beta chain) was profiled in a study of molecular identifiers for immune sequencing clone quantification. Study-level background: In replicates, RNA taken from approximately 20,000 or 100,000 naive CD8 cells was divided five ways, and four portions underwent sequencing.

This clonotype is medium-sized. Sorted cell numbers of roughly 19,000 to 1,000,000, with 10%, 30% or 50% RNA, served as input for naive CD8 libraries. The CDR3 extends over 14 amino acids. Germline CDR1 SGHNT, CDR2 YYREEE (reference sequence). The V and J ends lost 4 bases and 4 bases respectively, with 15 bases between them. Each CDR3 protein gets one entry after TCRdb re-called the PCR reads with MiXCR. The repertoire has around 13,000 distinct CDR3 sequences, roughly 15% of them found once; the top ten carry around 1.5%. The material sequenced was naive CD8+ T cells from blood, with Jurkat cell RNA spiked in. Specified subset: FACS-sorted CD8+CD4-CCR7+CD45RA+ naive T cells. This sequence originates from a human donor in good health. Some libraries in this study had Jurkat cell RNA spiked in. The genes are TRBV5-4 and TRBJ2-7, with D possibly called TRBD1 or TRBD2 (6 bases each). CDR3 sequence (DNA): TGTGCCAGCAGCGAGGAGGGGGGCCTATACGAGCAGTACTTC. As protein: CASSEEGGLYEQYF.